This T cell receptor (beta chain) was sequenced during a study of Graves' ophthalmopathy and Graves' hyperthyroidism. Study-wide findings and caveats: Blood also harbored most expanded thyroid clonotypes above 0.001 frequency.

Diagnosis used clinical symptoms, serum thyroxine, TRAb, thyroid ultrasound and orbital computed tomography. The authors amplified TCR beta CDR3 regions from RNA transcripts. The authors performed first-round RT-PCR with HTBI primers and then a second-round multiplex PCR. TCRdb redid the calling of the multiplex PCR reads with MiXCR, one entry per CDR3 protein. The table has a few hundred thousand distinct CDR3 sequences, just under 40% seen once; the top ten hold approximately 4.1%. This CDR3 is 13 amino acids long. V was clipped by 5 bases and J by 4 bases; unmatched bases: 4. This clonotype was seen many times. Its antigen is unidentified.

The sample comprised peripheral blood or thyroid tissue (not recorded which). This TCR was sampled from an adult man with Graves' hyperthyroidism. The chain couples TRBV12-3 or TRBV12-4 to TRBJ1-1; 7 bases map to TRBD1. The CDR3, as DNA: TGTGCCAGCAGTCGCCGGGACAGCACTGAAGCTTTCTTT. Translated: CASSRRDSTEAFF.